This T cell receptor (beta chain) was retrieved from a study of cytomegalovirus exposure and HLA in healthy donors. Background on the study: An earlier analysis identified 117 million unique TCR beta sequences in 150 million to 200 million T cells.

The PCR had 60 Vbeta and 13 Jbeta primers. Per the study methods: Among the unique TCR beta chains that a later analysis counted, about 81 million in all, about 11 million were shared. The assay was immunoSEQ multiplex PCR, and TCRdb's table has in-frame clones only and misses some. The V and J calls and the clone size are those of that table, but D and trimming were determined from the DNA. There are fewer than 250,000 clones in the sample; 70% to 75% occur only once, and approximately 2.8% lies in the top ten. This clone was seen only once. Its target is not known. CDR3 length: 13 residues. The germline V and J ends were trimmed by 6 bases and 7 bases, with 13 bases remaining between them. Germline V gene lookup returns CDR1 MDHEN and CDR2 SYDVKM. Whole-study findings and limits: The authors listed some 150 TCR beta chains as cytomegalovirus-associated. Common viral pathogens seemed, in a later analysis, to connect with several of the most significant clusters.

The clonotype comes from a woman in her 30s in good health and CMV-seropositive. Sequencing was carried out using PBMCs. The rearrangement joins TRBV28 to TRBJ1-5, with D perhaps TRBD1 (6 bases). CDR3 amino acids: CASSLTGRQPQHF. CDR3 coding DNA: TGTGCCAGCAGCCTTACAGGGCGCCAGCCCCAGCATTTT.